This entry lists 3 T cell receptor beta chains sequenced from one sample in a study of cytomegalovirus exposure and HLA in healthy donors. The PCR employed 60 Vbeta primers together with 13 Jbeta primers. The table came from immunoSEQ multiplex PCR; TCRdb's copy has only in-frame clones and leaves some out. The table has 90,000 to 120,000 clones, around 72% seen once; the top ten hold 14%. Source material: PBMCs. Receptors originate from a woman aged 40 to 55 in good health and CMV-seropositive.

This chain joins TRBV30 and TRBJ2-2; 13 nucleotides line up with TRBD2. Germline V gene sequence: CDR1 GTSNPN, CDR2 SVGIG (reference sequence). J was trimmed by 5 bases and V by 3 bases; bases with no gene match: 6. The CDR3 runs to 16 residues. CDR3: CAWSGLAGVMTGELFF. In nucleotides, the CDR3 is TGTGCCTGGAGCGGACTAGCGGGGGTGATGACCGGGGAGCTGTTTTTT.

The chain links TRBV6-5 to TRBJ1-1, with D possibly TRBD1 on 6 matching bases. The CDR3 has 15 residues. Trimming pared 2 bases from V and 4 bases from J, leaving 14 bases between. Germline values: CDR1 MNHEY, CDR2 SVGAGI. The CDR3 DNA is TGTGCCAGCAGTTACGAGGGGGTGATGGGCACTGAAGCTTTCTTT. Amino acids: CASSYEGVMGTEAFF.

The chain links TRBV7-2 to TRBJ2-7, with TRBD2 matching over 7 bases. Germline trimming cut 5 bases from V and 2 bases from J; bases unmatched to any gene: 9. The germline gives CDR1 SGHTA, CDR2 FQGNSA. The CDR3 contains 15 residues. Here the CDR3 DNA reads TGTGCCAGCAGCCCCTGGGAGGGGCCTCCCTACGAGCAGTACTTC. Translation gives CASSPWEGPPYEQYF.